What follows are 25 T cell receptor beta chains derived from one specimen sequenced in a study of blood T cell repertoires in COVID-19 (dated by TCRdb to about 2020). The receptor library was made with the immunoSEQ multiplex PCR assay. Held by TCRdb, this immuneACCESS table contains in-frame sequences only and omits some clones. Under half of the omission traces to an unresolved V gene where checked; the cause of the rest is unknown. This sample lists some 57,000 clones; 70% to 85% were detected once. The top ten hold 11% of the sample. The sequencing sample was made of peripheral blood. Every receptor here comes from a man older than 75 with COVID-19, enrolled during active disease.

This clone has only a few counts. V and J are TRBV5-6 and TRBJ1-1; TRBD1 is a possible D gene (6 bases). V was shortened by 3 bases and J by 4 bases, with 16 bases between the two germline ends. CDR1 and CDR2 (germline): SGHDT, YYEEEE. The CDR3 sequence is 15 residues long. Here the CDR3 reads CASSWDTDGATEAFF. The CDR3 bases are TGTGCCAGCAGCTGGGACACTGACGGGGCCACTGAAGCTTTCTTT.

V usage is TRBV7-9 and J usage is TRBJ1-3, with D possibly matching TRBD1 (5 bases). Germline values: CDR1 SEHNR, CDR2 FQNEAQ (reference sequence). This CDR3 is 14 amino acids long. The ends were cut back, 4 bases at V and 3 bases at J, with 10 bases in the middle. CDR3 amino acids: CASSYQGLGNTIYF. CDR3 bases: TGTGCCAGCAGCTACCAGGGTCTTGGAAACACCATATATTTT.

The chain recombines TRBV15 with TRBJ1-1; 8 nucleotides line up with TRBD1. Germline values: CDR1 LNHNV, CDR2 YYDKDF (reference sequence). Trimming removed 0 bases from V and 9 bases from J; junction bases left unmatched: 9. The CDR3 totals 15 residues. CDR3 sequence: CATSRDRGQGDKAFF. Here the CDR3 DNA reads TGTGCCACCAGCAGAGATCGCGGACAGGGAGATAAAGCTTTCTTT.

This clone appeared a few times. The CDR3 protein is CASSPSRGSNEQFF. The CDR3, as DNA: TGTGCCAGCAGCCCCTCCCGGGGGAGCAATGAGCAGTTCTTC. The chain combines TRBV6-2 or TRBV6-3 with TRBJ2-1, with D possibly being TRBD2 (6 bases). V lost 6 bases to trimming and J lost 6 bases, with 15 bases between them. In germline, CDR1 is MNHEY, CDR2 SVGEGT. There are 14 residues in the CDR3.

The rearrangement links TRBV28 to TRBJ1-1; D remains ambiguous. V lost 7 bases to trimming and J lost 1 base, with 16 bases between them. Germline assignment: CDR1 MDHEN and CDR2 SYDVKM. This CDR3 is 15 amino acids long. This CDR3 is CASTPFDGKNTEAFF. The DNA of the CDR3 is TGTGCCAGCACCCCCTTCGACGGGAAGAACACTGAAGCTTTCTTT.

This sequence joins TRBV28 and TRBJ1-1, with TRBD1 as a possible D gene (6 bases). The V gene's germline CDR1 is MDHEN and CDR2 SYDVKM. The V and J ends lost 5 bases and 3 bases respectively, with 13 bases between them. CDR3 length: 14 amino acids. CDR3: CASSPRTGYTEAFF. DNA of the CDR3: TGTGCCAGCAGTCCCCGTACAGGGTACACTGAAGCTTTCTTT.

The chain uses TRBV7-3 and TRBJ2-3, with 8 bases identical to TRBD1. The CDR3 covers 15 residues. Germline CDR1 SGHTA, CDR2 FQGTGA. Trimming cost V 7 bases and J 6 bases; bases outside gene matches: 12. CDR3 protein: CASTPGGRDFDTQYF. CDR3 DNA: TGTGCCAGCACCCCAGGGGGCAGGGACTTCGATACGCAGTATTTT. The complete variable domain, with remaining parts taken from reference TRBV7-3 and TRBJ2-3, reads GAGVSQTPSNKVTEKGKYVELRCDPISGHTALYWYRQSLGQGPEFLIYFQGTGAADDSGLPNDRFFAVRPEGSVSTLKIQRTERGDSAVYLCASTPGGRDFDTQYFGPGTRLTVL.

The V and J genes are TRBV5-4 and TRBJ1-4, with 11 nucleotides matching TRBD1. V gave up 3 bases and J gave up 8 bases; unmatched junction bases: 12. CDR3 length: 17 amino acids. The germline CDR1 and CDR2 sequences are SGHNT and YYREEE (reference sequence). In DNA form, the CDR3 reads TGTGCCAGCAGCTCCGGGACAGGGGGAGTTCTTGGGGAAAAACTGTTTTTT. Translating gives CASSSGTGGVLGEKLFF.

This rearrangement joins TRBV3-1 (or the pseudogene TRBV3-2) to TRBJ1-2, with D unresolved. V lost 0 bases to trimming and J lost 8 bases, with 13 bases between them. Germline V CDR1 and CDR2: LGHDT, YNNKEL (reference sequence). The CDR3 covers 14 residues. The DNA for the CDR3 is TGTGCCAGCAGCCAAGATTTGGGAGTTAAGGGCTACACCTTC. This sequence encodes CASSQDLGVKGYTF.

The gene calls are TRBV10-2 and TRBJ2-2, with 11 bases that match TRBD2. Trimming at V came to 10 bases and at J to 9 bases, leaving 10 bases not matched to a gene. Germline V CDR1 and CDR2: WSHSY, SAAADI. There are 14 residues in the CDR3. CDR3 DNA sequence: TGCGCCAACCCTACTAGCGGGAGAAAGCGGGAGCTGTTTTTT. Translation: CANPTSGRKRELFF.

The chain carries TRBV5-1 and TRBJ2-7, with TRBD1 matching 8 bases. The CDR3 contains 14 residues. CDR1 is SGHRS and CDR2 is YFSETQ in the germline V gene. Germline trimming cut 0 bases from V and 6 bases from J; bases unmatched to any gene: 5. The CDR3 region has the DNA TGCGCCAGCAGCTTGGTGACAGGGGCCGGCGAGCAGTACTTC. Translated: CASSLVTGAGEQYF.

Only a few counts were recorded for this clone. This sequence joins TRBV7-6 and TRBJ1-2; TRBD1 is a possible D gene (5 bases). The CDR3 covers 16 residues. V was cut by 5 bases and J by 3 bases, with 19 bases left in between. Germline lookup yields CDR1 SGHVS and CDR2 FNYEAQ. The CDR3 spells CASSPLYPSRDYGYTF. The CDR3 DNA is TGTGCCAGCAGCCCACTCTACCCCTCCAGGGACTATGGCTACACCTTC.

The rearrangement uses TRBV5-8 and TRBJ1-1; D is unclear. The length of the CDR3 is 15 residues. V was cut by 4 bases and J by 1 base, with 14 bases left in between. Germline assignment: CDR1 SGHTS and CDR2 YDEGEE. CDR3 residues: CASSGSRGWNTEAFF. As DNA, the CDR3 is TGTGCCAGCAGCGGCAGTAGAGGGTGGAACACTGAAGCTTTCTTT.

V is TRBV6-5 and J is TRBJ2-5, with TRBD1 matching 8 bases. CDR3 length equals 16 residues. Trimming removed 0 bases from V and 5 bases from J; junction bases left unmatched: 8. Germline V gene sequence: CDR1 MNHEY, CDR2 SVGAGI. DNA for the CDR3: TGTGCCAGCAGTTACTCGCCGACAGGGGTCGGGGAGACCCAGTACTTC. Its translation is CASSYSPTGVGETQYF.

This clone was observed a few times. The chain is built from TRBV7-2 and TRBJ1-5; 7 bases align to TRBD1. Germline assignment: CDR1 SGHTA and CDR2 FQGNSA. This CDR3 comprises 14 residues. Germline trimming cut 6 bases from V and 3 bases from J; bases unmatched to any gene: 5. Here the CDR3 reads CASSRQGPNQPQHF. As DNA, the CDR3 is TGTGCCAGCAGTCGACAGGGCCCCAATCAGCCCCAGCATTTT.

The chain combines TRBV7-3 with TRBJ2-1, with D tentatively TRBD1 (6 bases). V was clipped by 2 bases and J by 5 bases, with 7 bases between them. Germline loops: CDR1 SGHTA, CDR2 FQGTGA. There are 13 residues in the CDR3. The CDR3 reads CASSLGQNNEQFF. The CDR3 nucleotides read TGTGCCAGCAGCTTAGGACAGAACAATGAGCAGTTCTTC.

This chain's CDR3 is CASSQEKQADINNSPLHF. The DNA of the CDR3 is TGCGCCAGCAGCCAAGAGAAACAGGCCGATATCAATAATTCACCCCTCCACTTT. The rearrangement joins TRBV4-3 to TRBJ1-6; TRBD1 might be the D (5 bases). The V gene's germline CDR1 is LGHNA and CDR2 YSLEER. V was clipped by 0 bases and J by 5 bases, with 17 bases between them. The CDR3 length is 18 residues.

The V call is TRBV4-2, the J call TRBJ2-3; no definite D call. Germline assignment: CDR1 LGHNA and CDR2 YNFKEQ. The V end lost 0 bases, the J end lost 4 bases, and 5 bases lay between the germline ends. This CDR3 region has 13 residues. The CDR3 spells CASSQDIADTQYF. CDR3 DNA: TGTGCCAGCAGCCAAGATATCGCAGATACGCAGTATTTT.

This clone was seen just once. The chain recombines TRBV10-1 with TRBJ2-3; a weak D match, TRBD1 (7 bases). Per the germline V gene, CDR1 is WNHNN and CDR2 is SYGVQD (reference sequence). The ends were cut back, 8 bases at V and 0 bases at J, with 18 bases in the middle. This CDR3 comprises 16 residues. The CDR3 DNA reads TGCGCCAGCGCCCAGGGGGGAGCGGGTAGCACAGATACGCAGTATTTT. The encoded protein is CASAQGGAGSTDTQYF.

This chain joins TRBV7-9 and TRBJ1-2, with D unclear. The CDR3 consists of 14 residues. V was shortened by 5 bases and J by 4 bases, with 14 bases between the two germline ends. Germline values: CDR1 SEHNR, CDR2 FQNEAQ (reference sequence). The CDR3 DNA is TGTGCCAGCAGCACCCCGGAGGGTGTCTATGGCTACACCTTC. Protein sequence: CASSTPEGVYGYTF.

The V call is TRBV5-5, the J call TRBJ2-7; tentatively, D is TRBD1 (6 bases). The CDR3 is 15 amino acids. Germline CDR1 is SGHKS and CDR2 is YYEKEE (reference sequence). V was pared by 3 bases and J by 3 bases, with 16 bases between. DNA for the CDR3: TGTGCCAGCAGCTCTCGAGGGGGTAGAGGCTACGAGCAGTACGTC. Translation gives CASSSRGGRGYEQYV.

This chain uses TRBV3-1 (or the pseudogene TRBV3-2) with TRBJ2-7; TRBD1 agrees at 11 bases. Losses at the gene ends were 4 bases for V and 4 bases for J; bases not matched to a gene: 3. CDR3 length equals 14 residues. The germline V gene has CDR1 LGHDT and CDR2 YNNKEL (reference sequence). CDR3 sequence: CASSPGTGGYEQYF. The DNA of the CDR3 is TGTGCCAGCAGCCCCGGGACAGGGGGGTACGAGCAGTACTTC.

The chain uses TRBV7-2 and TRBJ2-3; D is unresolved. The CDR3 loop spans 15 amino acids. V lost 1 base and J lost 4, with 12 bases in between. Germline-derived CDR1 and CDR2 are SGHTA and FQGNSA. This CDR3 is CASSLVAVRADTQYF. Written as DNA, the CDR3 is TGTGCCAGCAGCTTAGTCGCCGTTCGCGCAGATACGCAGTATTTT.

A note on this clone: One junction end does not reproduce the germline sequence, and a read error may be involved. The rearrangement links TRBV30 to TRBJ1-1, with D hard to call. The CDR3 runs 13 residues. Germline-derived CDR1 and CDR2 are GTSNPN and SVGIG (reference sequence). In DNA, the CDR3 is TGTGCCCGGAGGTCTAAGAAGAACACTGAAGCTTTCTTT. Its protein is CARRSKKNTEAFF.

The J gene is TRBJ2-2, the V gene TRBV3-1 (or the pseudogene TRBV3-2); D call uncertain. Germline V CDR1 and CDR2: LGHDT, YNNKEL (reference sequence). Trimming left V 1 base short and J 6 bases short, with 9 bases between. The CDR3 extends over 14 amino acids. The CDR3 sequence: CASSQVIPSGELFF. In nucleotides, the CDR3 is TGTGCCAGCAGCCAAGTAATCCCCTCCGGGGAGCTGTTTTTT.